A single T cell receptor (beta chain) is shown here with its context. Its antigen is not identified. This entry comes from a study of identical twins. Study-level findings and limits: With monozygotic twins, out-of-frame TCR alpha sharing exceeded what models estimated.

CDR3 size: 15 residues. CDR1 is KGHDR, CDR2 SFDVKD, per germline. V lost 1 base and J lost 9; bases outside the gene matches: 7. Among all donors, each was a healthy Caucasian. Template switching added a universal primer site; cDNA carried unique molecular identifiers. TCRdb fed the 5' RACE reads into MiXCR, producing one record per CDR3 protein. The profile covers around 480,000 distinct CDR3 sequences, with approximately 14% appearing a single time and about 1% taken by the ten largest. These records were also assigned to another study, of yellow fever vaccine responses in identical twins. That work contributes: Twins reportedly showed a vaccine T cell response that seemed partly convergent and partly personalized.

This TCR derives from a woman in her late teens or twenties in good health. J is TRBJ2-1 and V is TRBV24-1; 8 bases agree with TRBD2. Sequencing input: CD4+ T cells sorted from blood. The CDR3 region is CATSDFVAGGGEQFF. The CDR3 DNA follows: TGTGCCACCAGTGATTTTGTGGCGGGAGGTGGTGAGCAGTTCTTC.